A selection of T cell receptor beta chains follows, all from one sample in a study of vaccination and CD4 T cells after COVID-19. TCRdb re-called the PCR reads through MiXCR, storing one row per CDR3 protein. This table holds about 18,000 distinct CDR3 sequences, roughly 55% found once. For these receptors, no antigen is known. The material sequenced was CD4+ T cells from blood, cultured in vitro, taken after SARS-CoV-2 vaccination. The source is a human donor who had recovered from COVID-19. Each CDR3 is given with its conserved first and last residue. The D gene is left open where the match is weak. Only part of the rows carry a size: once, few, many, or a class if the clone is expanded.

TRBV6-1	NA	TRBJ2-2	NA	CASNLDGMNTGELFF	TGTGCCAGCAACCTGGACGGTATGAACACCGGGGAGCTGTTTTTT
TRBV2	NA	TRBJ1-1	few	CASSEDTYTEAFF	TGTGCCAGCAGTGAAGATACCTACACTGAAGCTTTCTTT
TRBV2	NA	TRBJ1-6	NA	CASRRTPNNSPLHF	TGTGCCAGCAGAAGGACCCCTAATAATTCACCCCTCCACTTT
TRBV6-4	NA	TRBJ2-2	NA	CASTTLWGELFF	TGTGCCAGCACAACCCTTTGGGGGGAGCTGTTTTTT
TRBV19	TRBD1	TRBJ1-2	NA	CASSPGQGVGGYTF	TGTGCCAGTAGTCCTGGACAGGGGGTAGGTGGCTACACCTTC
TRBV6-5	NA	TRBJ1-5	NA	CASSYDRNQPQHF	TGTGCCAGCAGTTACGACCGCAATCAGCCCCAGCATTTT
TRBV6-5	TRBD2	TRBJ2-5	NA	CASSYGGGAGETQYF	TGTGCCAGCAGTTACGGCGGGGGGGCCGGGGAGACCCAGTACTTC
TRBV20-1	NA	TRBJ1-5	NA	CSAVNTGLGGNQPQHF	TGCAGTGCCGTAAACACGGGGTTGGGAGGCAATCAGCCCCAGCATTTT
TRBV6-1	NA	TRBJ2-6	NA	CASSPKANVLTF	TGTGCCAGCAGTCCCAAGGCCAACGTCCTGACTTTC
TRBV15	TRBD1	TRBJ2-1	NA	CATSRVGQGPDNEQFF	TGTGCCACCAGCAGAGTGGGACAGGGGCCCGACAATGAGCAGTTCTTC
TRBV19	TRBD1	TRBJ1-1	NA	CASSSGTGGTEAFF	TGTGCCAGTAGTTCCGGGACAGGGGGTACTGAAGCTTTCTTT
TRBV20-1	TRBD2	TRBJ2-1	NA	CSARVDTLGRGYNEQFF	TGCAGTGCTAGAGTCGATACGCTAGGGAGGGGTTACAATGAGCAGTTCTTC
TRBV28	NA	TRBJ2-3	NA	CASSLFSGTDTQYF	TGTGCCAGCAGTTTATTTTCCGGGACAGATACGCAGTATTTT
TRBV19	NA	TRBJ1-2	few	CASTWGGDSYGYTF	TGTGCCAGTACATGGGGCGGGGATAGCTATGGCTACACCTTC
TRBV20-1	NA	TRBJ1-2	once	CSADIRSGGYTF	TGCAGTGCGGATATCAGAAGCGGCGGCTACACCTTC
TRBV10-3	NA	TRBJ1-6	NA	CAISEFRHQGNSPLHF	TGTGCCATCAGTGAGTTCAGACACCAAGGGAATTCACCCCTCCACTTT
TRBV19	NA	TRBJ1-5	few	CASSPRGFNNQPQHF	TGTGCCAGTAGTCCCCGGGGGTTTAACAATCAGCCCCAGCATTTT
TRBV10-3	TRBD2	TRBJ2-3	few	CASSFRFDLAGGSDTQYF	TGTGCCAGCAGTTTCCGATTCGATCTAGCGGGGGGTTCGGATACGCAGTATTTT
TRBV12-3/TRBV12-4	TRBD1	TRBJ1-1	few	CASSRGTEAFF	TGTGCCAGCTCCAGGGGGACTGAAGCTTTCTTT
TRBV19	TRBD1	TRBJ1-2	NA	CASSIQDRVYGYTF	TGTGCCAGTAGTATCCAAGACAGGGTCTATGGCTACACCTTC
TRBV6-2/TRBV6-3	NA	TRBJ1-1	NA	CASTRTGRAEAFF	TGTGCCAGTACCAGAACAGGGCGGGCTGAAGCTTTCTTT
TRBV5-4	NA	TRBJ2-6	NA	CASSLALGRGANVLTF	TGTGCCAGCAGCTTGGCCCTGGGGCGGGGGGCCAACGTCCTGACTTTC
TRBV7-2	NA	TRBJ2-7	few	CASSLAVPPEQYF	TGTGCCAGCAGCTTAGCTGTACCTCCGGAGCAGTACTTC
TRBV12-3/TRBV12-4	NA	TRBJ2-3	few	CASSKGGTDTQYF	TGTGCCAGCAGTAAAGGGGGCACAGATACGCAGTATTTT
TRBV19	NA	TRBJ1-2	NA	CASSMRRGYGYTF	TGTGCCAGTAGTATGCGCAGGGGATACGGCTACACCTTC
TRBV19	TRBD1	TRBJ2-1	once	CASTSDRSSYNEQFF	TGTGCCAGTACCTCGGACAGGAGCTCCTACAATGAGCAGTTCTTC
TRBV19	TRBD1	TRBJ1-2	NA	CATTWSGQDVDGYTF	TGTGCCACCACCTGGTCGGGACAGGACGTCGATGGCTACACCTTC
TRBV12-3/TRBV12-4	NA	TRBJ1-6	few	CASSLAGDNSPLHF	TGTGCCAGCAGTCTGGCCGGGGATAATTCACCCCTCCACTTT